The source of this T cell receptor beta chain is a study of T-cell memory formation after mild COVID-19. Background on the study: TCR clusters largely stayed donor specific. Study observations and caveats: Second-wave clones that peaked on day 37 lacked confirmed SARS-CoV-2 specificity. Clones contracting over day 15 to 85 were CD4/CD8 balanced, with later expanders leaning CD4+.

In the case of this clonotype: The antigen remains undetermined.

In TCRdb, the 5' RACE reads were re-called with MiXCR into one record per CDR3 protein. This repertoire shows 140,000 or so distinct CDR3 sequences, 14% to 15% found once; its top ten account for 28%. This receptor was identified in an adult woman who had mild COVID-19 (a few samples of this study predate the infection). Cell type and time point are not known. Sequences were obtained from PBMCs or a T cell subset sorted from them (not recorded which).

The CDR3 sequence is CASSQAAGVQGYEQYF. CDR3 nucleotide sequence: TGCGCCAGCAGCCAAGCGGCCGGGGTTCAGGGGTACGAGCAGTACTTC. The genes are TRBV4-1 and TRBJ2-7; D possibly corresponds to TRBD1 (6 bases). This CDR3 is 16 amino acids long. CDR1 is MGHRA and CDR2 is YSYEKL in the germline V gene. The germline V and J ends were trimmed by 1 base and 4 bases, with 17 bases remaining between them.